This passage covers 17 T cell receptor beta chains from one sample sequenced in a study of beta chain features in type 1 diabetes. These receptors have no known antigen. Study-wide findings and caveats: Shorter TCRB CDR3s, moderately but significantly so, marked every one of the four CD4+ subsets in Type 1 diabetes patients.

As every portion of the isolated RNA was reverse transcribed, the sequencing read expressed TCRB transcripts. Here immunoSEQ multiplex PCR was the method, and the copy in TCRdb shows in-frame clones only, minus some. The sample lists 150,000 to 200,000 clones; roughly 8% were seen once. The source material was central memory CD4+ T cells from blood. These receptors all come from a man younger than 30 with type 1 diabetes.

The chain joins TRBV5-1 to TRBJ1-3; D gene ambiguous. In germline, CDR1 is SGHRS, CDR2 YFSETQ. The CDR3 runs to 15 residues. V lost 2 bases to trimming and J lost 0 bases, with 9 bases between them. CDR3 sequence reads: CASSFDGFSGNTIYF. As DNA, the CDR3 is TGCGCCAGCAGCTTTGATGGCTTCTCTGGAAACACCATATATTTT.

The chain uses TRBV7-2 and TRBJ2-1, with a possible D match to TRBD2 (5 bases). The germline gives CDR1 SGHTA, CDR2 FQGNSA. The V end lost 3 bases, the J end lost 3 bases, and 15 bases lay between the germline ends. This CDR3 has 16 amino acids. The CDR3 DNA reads TGTGCCAGCAGCTTCGTTCCTAGCCGTTTCTACAATGAGCAGTTCTTC. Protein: CASSFVPSRFYNEQFF.

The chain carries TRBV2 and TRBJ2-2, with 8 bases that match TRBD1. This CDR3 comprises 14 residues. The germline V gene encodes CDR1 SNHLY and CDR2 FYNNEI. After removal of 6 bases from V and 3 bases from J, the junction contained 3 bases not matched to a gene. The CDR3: CASRTGADTGELFF. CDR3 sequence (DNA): TGTGCCAGCAGGACAGGGGCGGACACCGGGGAGCTGTTTTTT.

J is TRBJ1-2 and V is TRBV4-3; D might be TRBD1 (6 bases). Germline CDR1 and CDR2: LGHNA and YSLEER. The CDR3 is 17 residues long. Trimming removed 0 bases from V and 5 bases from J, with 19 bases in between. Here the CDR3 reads CASSQDAGQGSYYGYTF. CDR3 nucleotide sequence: TGCGCCAGCAGCCAAGATGCTGGGCAGGGGAGTTATTATGGCTACACCTTC.

CDR3: CASSQVDLGFSGANVLTF. The CDR3 DNA follows: TGCGCCAGCAGCCAAGTCGACCTGGGCTTCTCTGGGGCCAACGTCCTGACTTTC. This chain connects TRBV4-1 to TRBJ2-6; D ambiguous. The CDR3 length is 18 residues. Germline CDR1 MGHRA, CDR2 YSYEKL. The V and J ends lost 1 base and 0 bases respectively, with 13 bases between them.

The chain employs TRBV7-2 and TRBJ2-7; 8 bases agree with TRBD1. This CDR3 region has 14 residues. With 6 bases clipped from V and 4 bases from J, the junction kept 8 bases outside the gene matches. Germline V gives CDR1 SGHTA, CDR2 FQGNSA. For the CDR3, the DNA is TGTGCCAGCAGAGGGGGGACAGGAAAATACGAGCAGTACTTC. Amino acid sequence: CASRGGTGKYEQYF.

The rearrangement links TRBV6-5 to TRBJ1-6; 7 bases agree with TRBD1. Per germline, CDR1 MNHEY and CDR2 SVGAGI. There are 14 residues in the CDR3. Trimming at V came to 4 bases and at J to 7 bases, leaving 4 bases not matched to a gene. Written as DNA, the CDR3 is TGTGCCAGCAGTTCGACAGGGCTGAATTCACCCCTCCACTTT. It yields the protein CASSSTGLNSPLHF.

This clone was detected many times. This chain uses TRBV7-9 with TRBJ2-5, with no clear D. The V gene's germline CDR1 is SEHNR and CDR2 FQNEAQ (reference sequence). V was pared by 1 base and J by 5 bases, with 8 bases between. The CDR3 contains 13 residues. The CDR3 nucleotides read TGTGCCAGCAGCTTAGGGGCCCGGGAGACCCAGTACTTC. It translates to CASSLGARETQYF.

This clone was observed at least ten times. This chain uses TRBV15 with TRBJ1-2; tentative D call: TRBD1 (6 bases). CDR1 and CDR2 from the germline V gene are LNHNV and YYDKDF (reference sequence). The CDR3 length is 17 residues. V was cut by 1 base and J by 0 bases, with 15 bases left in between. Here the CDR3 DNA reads TGTGCCACCAGCAGAGGAACGACACAGGGCGCTAACTATGGCTACACCTTC. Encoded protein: CATSRGTTQGANYGYTF.

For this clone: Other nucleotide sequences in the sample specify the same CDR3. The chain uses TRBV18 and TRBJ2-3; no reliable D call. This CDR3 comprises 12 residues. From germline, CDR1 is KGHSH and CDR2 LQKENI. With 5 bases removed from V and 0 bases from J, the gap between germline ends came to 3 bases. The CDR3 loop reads CASSTSTDTQYF. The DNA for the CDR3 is TGTGCCAGCTCAACTAGCACAGATACGCAGTATTTT.

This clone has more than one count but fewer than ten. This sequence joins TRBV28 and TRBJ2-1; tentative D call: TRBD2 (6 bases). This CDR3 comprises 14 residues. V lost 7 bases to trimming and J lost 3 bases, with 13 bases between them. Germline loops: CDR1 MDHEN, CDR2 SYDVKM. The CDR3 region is CASTIRGSYNEQFF. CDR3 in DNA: TGTGCCAGCACTATTCGGGGGAGCTACAATGAGCAGTTCTTC.

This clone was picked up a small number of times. CDR3 DNA: TGTGCCAGCAGCCAAGATTTAGGGGCCTATAGCAATCAGCCCCAGCATTTT. Translation: CASSQDLGAYSNQPQHF. The rearrangement uses TRBV4-2 and TRBJ1-5; possible D gene TRBD1, 5 bases. In germline, CDR1 is LGHNA, CDR2 YNFKEQ. Trimming removed 0 bases from V and 0 bases from J, with 12 bases in between. The CDR3 has 17 residues.

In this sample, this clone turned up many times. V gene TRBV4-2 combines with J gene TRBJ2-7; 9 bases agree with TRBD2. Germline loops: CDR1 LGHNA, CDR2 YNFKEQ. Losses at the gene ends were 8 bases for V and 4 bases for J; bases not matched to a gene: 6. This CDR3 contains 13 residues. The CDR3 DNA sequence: TGTGCCAGCTCGTCTAGCGGGAAGTACGAGCAGTACTTC. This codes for CASSSSGKYEQYF.

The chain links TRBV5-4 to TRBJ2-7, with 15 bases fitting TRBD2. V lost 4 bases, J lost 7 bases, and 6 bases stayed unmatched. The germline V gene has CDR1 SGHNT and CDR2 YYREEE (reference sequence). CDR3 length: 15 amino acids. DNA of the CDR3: TGTGCCAGCAGCGCAACCGGGACTAGCGGGAGGGAGCAGTACTTC. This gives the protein CASSATGTSGREQYF.

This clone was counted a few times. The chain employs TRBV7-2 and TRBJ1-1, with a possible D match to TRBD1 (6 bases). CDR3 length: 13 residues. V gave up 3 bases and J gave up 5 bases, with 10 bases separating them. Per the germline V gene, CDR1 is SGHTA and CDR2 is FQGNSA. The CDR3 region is CASSLWGRTEAFF. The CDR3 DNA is TGTGCCAGCAGCTTGTGGGGGCGGACTGAAGCTTTCTTT.

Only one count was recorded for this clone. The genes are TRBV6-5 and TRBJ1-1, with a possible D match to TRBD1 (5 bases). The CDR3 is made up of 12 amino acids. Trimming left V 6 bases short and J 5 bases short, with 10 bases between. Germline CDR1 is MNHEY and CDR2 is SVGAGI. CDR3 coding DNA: TGTGCCAGCAGGGGGCCGACGACTGAAGCTTTCTTT. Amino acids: CASRGPTTEAFF.

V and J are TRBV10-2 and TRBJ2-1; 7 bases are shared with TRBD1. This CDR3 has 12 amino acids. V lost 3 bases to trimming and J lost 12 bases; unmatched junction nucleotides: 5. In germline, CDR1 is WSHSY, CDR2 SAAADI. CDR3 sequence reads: CASSEGTVGQFF. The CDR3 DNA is TGCGCCAGCAGTGAAGGGACAGTTGGGCAGTTCTTC.